Many counts were recorded for the clone carrying this T cell receptor (beta chain). This entry is derived from a study of prognosis after radiotherapy for stage I lung cancer. Study-wide context: Individuals with stage I non-small cell lung cancer joined the cohort between April 2018 and early 2019. The patient group consisted of more than 10 men and roughly 6 women whose ages spanned roughly 53 to 84, median 74.5 years.

For each of two time points, an approximately 6-milliliter draw of peripheral blood was taken. Genomic DNA served as the source from which two-round multiplex PCR generated TCR beta CDR3 amplicons. Amplification in first-round PCR relied on primers specific to each TRBV and TRBJ gene. From the multiplex PCR reads, TCRdb called clonotypes with MiXCR, one entry per CDR3 protein. The repertoire holds fewer than 50,000 distinct CDR3 sequences, around 22% seen once, with under 30% in the top ten. Germline CDR1 is DFQATT and CDR2 is SNEGSKA (reference sequence). There are 13 residues in the CDR3. Trimming stripped 5 bases from V and 6 bases from J, with 17 bases between.

The TCR originated in a donor at least 50 years old with non-small cell lung cancer. This sequence joins TRBV20-1 and TRBJ2-7; unclear D gene. The source was PBMCs, collected before or after stereotactic body radiation therapy (not recorded which). The CDR3 spells CSARLPPLSEQYF. CDR3 coding DNA: TGCAGTGCTCGTCTCCCCCCGCTTAGCGAGCAGTACTTC.